Sequencing of this TCR beta chain was carried out in a study of cytomegalovirus exposure and HLA in healthy donors. On the study more broadly: Genotyping of more than 300 donors showed that over 80% belonged to the Caucasian-associated ancestry cluster.

The germline V gene encodes CDR1 SGDLS and CDR2 YYNGEE. The CDR3 has 15 amino acids. V was clipped by 0 bases and J by 6 bases; unmatched bases: 6. PCR involved 60 Vbeta and 13 Jbeta primers. TCRdb keeps only in-frame clones here, not all; method: immunoSEQ multiplex PCR. Among approximately 260,000 clones listed, about four fifths were seen once. Study outcomes and limitations: An analysis was carried out at a later point. It showed that HLA-associated TCR beta chains were more clonally expanded than equally common non-associated chains. It was 150 or so TCR beta chains that were listed as cytomegalovirus-associated. Sequences of the TCR beta chain were said to predict the HLA-A and HLA-B alleles of most subjects accurately.

With regard to this clone: Its antigen is currently unknown.

This clonotype was obtained from a woman between 40 and 50 years old in good health and CMV-seropositive. This sequence joins TRBV9 and TRBJ2-1; 7 bases match TRBD2. The sequencing sample was made of PBMCs. The CDR3 DNA follows: TGTGCCAGCAGCGTAGGTCTAGCGGAATTCAATGAGCAGTTCTTC. It codes for CASSVGLAEFNEQFF.